The present T cell receptor (beta chain) was sequenced within a study of T cell clones after liver transplantation. About the study: As an antigen-independent comparator, third-party-reactive TCRbeta sequences came from pre-transplant mixed lymphocyte reactions.

CDR3 length: 16 residues. V gave up 10 bases and J gave up 1 base; unmatched junction bases: 13. The germline gives CDR1 SGHDN, CDR2 FVKESK. CD3+CD4+ and CD3+CD8+ cells were FACS-sorted from thawed unstimulated PBMCs. Libraries were prepared by immunoSEQ multiplex PCR; TCRdb keeps only in-frame clonotypes and omits some of them. The sample includes 95,000 to 110,000 clones, 80% to 90% seen only once; the top ten take approximately 2.9%. The clonotype was recovered from a human patient who received a liver transplant. The graft donor may have contributed some T cells. This chain joins TRBV14 and TRBJ2-1, with 7 bases matching TRBD1. The sample was CD4+ T cells from blood, taken 47 months after liver transplant. CDR3 in amino acids: CATSRRTGGSYNEQFF. Here the CDR3 DNA reads TGTGCCACCTCACGGCGGACAGGCGGATCCTACAATGAGCAGTTCTTC.